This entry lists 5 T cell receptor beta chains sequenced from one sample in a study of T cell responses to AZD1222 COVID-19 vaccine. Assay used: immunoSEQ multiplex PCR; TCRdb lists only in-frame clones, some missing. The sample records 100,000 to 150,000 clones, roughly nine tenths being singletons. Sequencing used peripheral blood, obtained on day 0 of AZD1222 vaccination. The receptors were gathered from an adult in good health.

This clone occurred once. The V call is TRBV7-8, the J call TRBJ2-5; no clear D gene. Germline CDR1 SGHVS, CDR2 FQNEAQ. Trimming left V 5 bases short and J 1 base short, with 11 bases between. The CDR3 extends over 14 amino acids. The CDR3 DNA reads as TGTGCCAGCAGCCGAGTAAGAGGCCAAGAGACCCAGTACTTC. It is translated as CASSRVRGQETQYF. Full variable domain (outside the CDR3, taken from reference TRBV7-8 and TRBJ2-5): GAGVSQSPRYKVAKRGQDVALRCDPISGHVSLFWYQQALGQGPEFLTYFQNEAQLDKSGLPSDRFFAERPEGSVSTLKIQRTQQEDSAVYLCASSRVRGQETQYFGPGTRLLVL.

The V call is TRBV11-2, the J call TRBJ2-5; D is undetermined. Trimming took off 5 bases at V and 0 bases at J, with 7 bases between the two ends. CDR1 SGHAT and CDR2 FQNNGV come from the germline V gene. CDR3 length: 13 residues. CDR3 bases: TGTGCCAGCAGCGTAAGGTACCAAGAGACCCAGTACTTC. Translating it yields CASSVRYQETQYF.

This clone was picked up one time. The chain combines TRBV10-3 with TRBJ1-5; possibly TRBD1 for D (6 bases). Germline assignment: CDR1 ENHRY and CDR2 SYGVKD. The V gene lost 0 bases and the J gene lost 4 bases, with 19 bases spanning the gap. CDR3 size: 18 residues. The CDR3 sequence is CAISESLLRGEGNQPQHF. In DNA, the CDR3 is TGTGCCATCAGTGAGTCGCTACTCAGGGGAGAGGGGAATCAGCCCCAGCATTTT.

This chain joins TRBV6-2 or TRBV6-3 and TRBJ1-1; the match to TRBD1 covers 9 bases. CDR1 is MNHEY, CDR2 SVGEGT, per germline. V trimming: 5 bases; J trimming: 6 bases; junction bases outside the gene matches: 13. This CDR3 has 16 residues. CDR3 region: CASSTNRGRGLSEAFF. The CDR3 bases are TGTGCCAGCAGTACAAACAGGGGGCGCGGGCTCTCTGAAGCTTTCTTT.

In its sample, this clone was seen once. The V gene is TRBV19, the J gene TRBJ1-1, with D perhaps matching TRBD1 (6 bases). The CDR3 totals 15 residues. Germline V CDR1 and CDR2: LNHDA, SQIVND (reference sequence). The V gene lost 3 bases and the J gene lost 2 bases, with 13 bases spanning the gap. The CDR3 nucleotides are TGTGCCAGTAGTATTTTACAGGGTTTCAACACTGAAGCTTTCTTT. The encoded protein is CASSILQGFNTEAFF.